Presented here are 2 T cell receptor beta chains from one specimen sequenced in a study of blood T cell repertoires in COVID-19. Data came from immunoSEQ multiplex PCR; TCRdb stores just in-frame clones and leaves some out. The sample records about 250,000 clones, approximately 86% being singletons. The sequenced sample was peripheral blood. All receptors derive from a woman aged 60-70 years who had recovered from COVID-19.

The chain recombines TRBV28 with TRBJ2-3, with TRBD1 matching over 8 bases. Per germline, CDR1 MDHEN and CDR2 SYDVKM. V gave up 5 bases and J gave up 2 bases; unmatched junction bases: 6. There are 15 residues in the CDR3. The CDR3 DNA reads as TGTGCCAGCAGTGCGACAGGGGATACCACAGATACGCAGTATTTT. Its protein is CASSATGDTTDTQYF.

The CDR3 nucleotides read TGCGCCAGCAGCCGCCCGAGGGGGACTGAAGCTTTCTTT. It encodes CASSRPRGTEAFF. This chain uses TRBV4-1 with TRBJ1-1, with D possibly being TRBD1 (6 bases). The V end lost 4 bases, the J end lost 5 bases, and 11 bases lay between the germline ends. Germline V lookup: CDR1 MGHRA, CDR2 YSYEKL. The length of the CDR3 is 13 residues.